This TCR beta chain comes out of a study of CD8 T cells in Susac syndrome. Reverse transcription of about 0.5 to 1 ug RNA was performed with random hexamers. MiXCR, applied by TCRdb to the immunoSEQ multiplex PCR reads, yields one record per CDR3 protein. This table has 170,000 or so distinct CDR3 sequences, roughly 94% appearing once. This clonotype was seen a single time. Germline V gives CDR1 LGHNA, CDR2 YNFKEQ. There are 19 residues in the CDR3. The V segment lost 3 bases and the J segment 0 bases; nucleotides outside the gene matches: 13. The TCR was taken from a human donor with Susac syndrome. This sequence joins TRBV4-2 and TRBJ2-1, with 8 bases lining up with TRBD2. Input material: CD4+ T cells from PBMCs. The CDR3 DNA is TGTGCCAGCAGCCAGTGGACCGGGACTAGACCGAGCTCCTACAATGAGCAGTTCTTC. This sequence encodes CASSQWTGTRPSSYNEQFF.